Below, 23 T cell receptor beta chains from the same sample are listed, as sequenced in a study of blood T cell repertoires in COVID-19 (dated by TCRdb to 2018 to 2020). Library method: the immunoSEQ multiplex PCR assay. TCRdb limited this immuneACCESS table to in-frame rearrangements with V and J called. A share of clones is missing; checked studies link under half to unresolved V genes, and the rest is unexplained. This sample gives 220,000 or so clones in total; around 90% of them show up just once. The top ten hold about 0.8% of the sample. Sequencing was done on a sample of peripheral blood. The origin of the receptors is a man aged 60 to 69 with COVID-19, enrolled during active disease.

This clone appeared a single time. V gene TRBV9 combines with J gene TRBJ2-1; 11 bases are shared with TRBD2. The V gene end was trimmed by 4 bases and the J gene end by 6 bases; junction bases not matched to a gene: 9. CDR3 size: 16 residues. Germline assignment: CDR1 SGDLS and CDR2 YYNGEE. The CDR3 DNA follows: TGTGCCAGCAGCCCAGCCCATAGCGGGAGGGCCAATGAGCAGTTCTTC. Translating gives CASSPAHSGRANEQFF.

This CDR3 reads CASSLGTGSSTDTQYF. CDR3 DNA sequence: TGTGCCAGCAGTCTTGGGACAGGGAGTAGCACAGATACGCAGTATTTT. The V call is TRBV27, the J call TRBJ2-3, with TRBD1 matching over 9 bases. The V and J ends lost 5 bases and 0 bases, in that order; junction bases with no gene match: 6. The CDR3 has 16 residues. The germline gives CDR1 MNHEY, CDR2 SMNVEV (reference sequence).

This clone appeared a few times. The chain employs TRBV5-1 and TRBJ2-1, with 10 bases matching TRBD2. CDR1 is SGHRS and CDR2 is YFSETQ in the germline V gene. V was pared by 0 bases and J by 6 bases, with 3 bases of the junction left unmatched. The CDR3 totals 15 residues. CDR3 protein: CASSLEAGGPNEQFF. In DNA, the CDR3 is TGCGCCAGCAGCTTGGAAGCGGGAGGGCCCAATGAGCAGTTCTTC.

This clone was counted a single time. The genes are TRBV3-1 (or the pseudogene TRBV3-2) and TRBJ2-7, with 11 nucleotides matching TRBD2. V lost 0 bases and J lost 0; bases outside the gene matches: 7. The CDR3 loop spans 18 amino acids. Germline V CDR1 and CDR2: LGHDT, YNNKEL (reference sequence). The DNA for the CDR3 is TGTGCCAGCAGCCAAGATAGGCTAGCGGGAGGCTACTCCTACGAGCAGTACTTC. Encoded protein: CASSQDRLAGGYSYEQYF.

This clone was picked up one time. The chain is built from TRBV7-9 and TRBJ2-1, with D maybe TRBD1 (5 bases). The CDR3 consists of 16 residues. The germline CDR1 and CDR2 sequences are SEHNR and FQNEAQ (reference sequence). Trimming shortened V by 3 bases and J by 1 base, and 13 bases separated the two germline ends. The CDR3 is CASSFGRAFSYNEQFF. In nucleotides, the CDR3 is TGTGCCAGCAGCTTCGGCAGGGCATTTTCCTACAATGAGCAGTTCTTC.

Concerning this clone itself: At one boundary the junction diverges from the germline segment, which might be a read error. The chain couples TRBV7-2 to TRBJ2-7, with D possibly TRBD2 on 6 matching bases. The CDR3 consists of 16 residues. CDR1 is SGHTA and CDR2 is FQGNSA in the germline V gene. CDR3 coding DNA: TGTGCCAGCAGTTTAGCCACAGCGGGCGCGTCCTACGAGCAGTACTTC. It encodes CASSLATAGASYEQYF.

CDR3 residues: CASSWTSGGNTGELFF. Here the CDR3 DNA reads TGCGCCAGCAGCTGGACTAGCGGGGGAAACACCGGGGAGCTGTTTTTT. The chain employs TRBV5-1 and TRBJ2-2, with 13 bases fitting TRBD2. Per the germline V gene, CDR1 is SGHRS and CDR2 is YFSETQ. With 3 bases clipped from V and 2 bases from J, the junction kept 1 base outside the gene matches. The CDR3 covers 16 residues. The whole variable domain, filled in from reference TRBV5-1 and TRBJ2-2, reads KAGVTQTPRYLIKTRGQQVTLSCSPISGHRSVSWYQQTPGQGLQFLFEYFSETQRNKGNFPGRFSGRQFSNSRSEMNVSTLELGDSALYLCASSWTSGGNTGELFFGEGSRLTVL.

The V gene is TRBV7-9, the J gene TRBJ2-2, with no clear D. Germline assignment: CDR1 SEHNR and CDR2 FQNEAQ (reference sequence). This CDR3 contains 12 residues. The V end was cut by 6 bases, the J end by 4 bases, with 6 bases between. The CDR3 DNA is TGTGCCAGCAGACTAACCACCGGGGAGCTGTTTTTT. It is translated as CASRLTTGELFF. Full variable domain (rest looked up from reference TRBV7-9 and TRBJ2-2): DTGVSQNPRHKITKRGQNVTFRCDPISEHNRLYWYRQTLGQGPEFLTYFQNEAQLEKSRLLSDRFSAERPKGSFSTLEIQRTEQGDSAMYLCASRLTTGELFFGEGSRLTVL.

The gene calls are TRBV28 and TRBJ2-7, with D possibly TRBD1 on 6 matching bases. The CDR3 is 14 residues long. The V end was cut by 5 bases, the J end by 5 bases, with 16 bases between. Per germline, CDR1 MDHEN and CDR2 SYDVKM. CDR3 nucleotide sequence: TGTGCCAGCAGTACGGTACAGGGTCTGAACGAGCAGTACTTC. Amino acids: CASSTVQGLNEQYF. The full variable domain, completed using reference TRBV28 and TRBJ2-7, is DVKVTQSSRYLVKRTGEKVFLECVQDMDHENMFWYRQDPGLGLRLIYFSYDVKMKEKGDIPEGYSVSREKKERFSLILESASTNQTSMYLCASSTVQGLNEQYFGPGTRLTVT.

A few counts support this clone. The chain has TRBV5-4 and TRBJ1-5; 8 bases map to TRBD1. CDR1 and CDR2 (germline): SGHNT, YYREEE (reference sequence). The CDR3 length is 17 residues. J lost 6 bases, V lost 4 bases, and 15 bases had no gene match. CDR3 sequence reads: CASSLYGQGMNGQPQHF. DNA of the CDR3: TGTGCCAGCAGCCTTTACGGACAGGGAATGAACGGTCAGCCCCAGCATTTT.

This clone was recorded once. The rearrangement joins TRBV7-9 to TRBJ2-1; 10 nucleotides line up with TRBD2. The CDR3 has 16 residues. CDR1 and CDR2 from the germline V gene are SEHNR and FQNEAQ (reference sequence). The V gene end was trimmed by 1 base and the J gene end by 5 bases; junction bases not matched to a gene: 5. DNA for the CDR3: TGTGCCAGCAGCTTAGGTTCTAGCGGGAGAGACAATGAGCAGTTCTTC. Translated: CASSLGSSGRDNEQFF.

V gene TRBV3-1 (or the pseudogene TRBV3-2) combines with J gene TRBJ1-1, with TRBD1 matching over 11 bases. Germline V gene sequence: CDR1 LGHDT, CDR2 YNNKEL (reference sequence). V shed 1 base and J 8 bases; nucleotides not matched to a gene: 6. The CDR3 loop spans 15 amino acids. For the CDR3, the DNA is TGTGCCAGCAGCCAAGGGGGACAGGGGGGGAAAGAAGCTTTCTTT. Its translation is CASSQGGQGGKEAFF.

This chain connects TRBV28 to TRBJ1-2, with D perhaps TRBD1 (5 bases). Germline V gene lookup returns CDR1 MDHEN and CDR2 SYDVKM. The V end was cut by 3 bases, the J end by 8 bases, with 13 bases between. CDR3 length equals 13 residues. This CDR3 is CASSFAQGRGYTF. The CDR3 DNA sequence: TGTGCCAGCAGTTTCGCTCAGGGTCGCGGCTACACCTTC.

This clone has a single count. The gene calls are TRBV12-5 and TRBJ1-6; TRBD1 agrees at 8 bases. Trimming took 0 bases from V and 8 from J; bases not matched to a gene: 9. CDR3 length: 17 residues. Germline values: CDR1 LGHNT, CDR2 FRNRAP. The CDR3 nucleotides are TGTGCTAGTGGTTTGGTTCTAGGACAGGGTGTGGATTCACCCCTCCACTTT. Translation gives CASGLVLGQGVDSPLHF. The full variable domain, in which reference TRBV12-5 and TRBJ1-6 provide the parts outside the CDR3, is DARVTQTPRHKVTEMGQEVTMRCQPILGHNTVFWYRQTMMQGLELLAYFRNRAPLDDSGMPKDRFSAEMPDATLATLKIQPSEPRDSAVYFCASGLVLGQGVDSPLHFGNGTRLTVT.

The J gene is TRBJ2-3, the V gene TRBV27; D possibly corresponds to TRBD1 (6 bases). The germline V gene encodes CDR1 MNHEY and CDR2 SMNVEV (reference sequence). The CDR3 is made up of 15 amino acids. The germline V and J ends were trimmed by 5 bases and 2 bases, with 14 bases remaining between them. This CDR3 reads CASSTTGHLTDTQYF. The CDR3 bases are TGTGCCAGCAGTACTACGGGACACCTCACAGATACGCAGTATTTT.

The table lists this clone with a count of one. This chain joins TRBV10-3 and TRBJ1-1; TRBD1 matches 8 bases. Germline V gene data show CDR1 as ENHRY and CDR2 as SYGVKD. CDR3 length equals 13 residues. Trimming took 6 bases from V and 3 from J; bases not matched to a gene: 3. The CDR3 is CAIRMGQDTEAFF. The CDR3 bases are TGTGCCATCAGGATGGGACAGGACACTGAAGCTTTCTTT.

The chain has TRBV9 and TRBJ2-7; 10 bases are shared with TRBD2. The CDR3 contains 15 residues. V gave up 3 bases and J gave up 5 bases; unmatched junction bases: 8. Looked up from germline, CDR1 is SGDLS and CDR2 is YYNGEE. The CDR3 spells CASSGGASGSHEQYF. The CDR3 nucleotides are TGTGCCAGCAGCGGCGGGGCTAGCGGGAGCCACGAGCAGTACTTC. Combining the CDR3 with reference TRBV9 and TRBJ2-7 gives the whole variable domain DSGVTQTPKHLITATGQRVTLRCSPRSGDLSVYWYQQSLDQGLQFLIQYYNGEERAKGNILERFSAQQFPDLHSELNLSSLELGDSALYFCASSGGASGSHEQYFGPGTRLTVT.

The rearrangement uses TRBV19 and TRBJ1-2; 9 nucleotides match TRBD1. Trimming removed 5 bases from V and 8 bases from J; junction bases left unmatched: 9. From germline, CDR1 is LNHDA and CDR2 SQIVND (reference sequence). There are 14 residues in the CDR3. The CDR3: CASSPGTGNKGYTF. The CDR3 nucleotides read TGTGCCAGTAGTCCGGGGACAGGGAATAAGGGCTACACCTTC.

The J gene is TRBJ1-5, the V gene TRBV5-6, with 10 positions matching TRBD1. The CDR3 loop spans 15 amino acids. J gave up 5 bases and V 3 bases, and 5 bases lay outside the gene matches. The germline V gene encodes CDR1 SGHDT and CDR2 YYEEEE. The CDR3 DNA is TGTGCCAGCAGCTGGGCAGGGACAGGGGATCAGCCCCAGCATTTT. It translates to CASSWAGTGDQPQHF.

The J gene is TRBJ1-1, the V gene TRBV20-1; D unclear. Per the germline V gene, CDR1 is DFQATT and CDR2 is SNEGSKA (reference sequence). CDR3 size: 11 residues. Between the trimmed V and J ends, which lost 6 bases and 6 bases, there was a span of 11 bases. CDR3 sequence (DNA): TGCAGTGCCGCCGACACACCTGAAGCTTTCTTT. Translating it yields CSAADTPEAFF.

The chain combines TRBV7-3 with TRBJ2-2; D ambiguous. CDR3 length: 16 amino acids. Between the trimmed V and J ends, which lost 1 base and 1 base, there was a span of 10 bases. From germline, CDR1 is SGHTA and CDR2 FQGTGA. The CDR3 protein is CASSLMAPRNTGELFF. In DNA, the CDR3 is TGTGCCAGCAGCTTAATGGCACCACGGAACACCGGGGAGCTGTTTTTT.

This clone was seen only once. The chain is built from TRBV19 and TRBJ1-6; 10 bases fit TRBD1. V was pared by 7 bases and J by 7 bases, with 10 bases of the junction left unmatched. The germline CDR1 and CDR2 sequences are LNHDA and SQIVND (reference sequence). This CDR3 is built from 16 residues. The CDR3 DNA follows: TGTGCCAGTATCGACAGACAGGGGGCCGGGAATTCACCCCTCCACTTT. It is translated as CASIDRQGAGNSPLHF.

This clone was observed a single time. The CDR3 sequence is CASSSGGYAYEQYF. The CDR3 nucleotides read TGTGCCAGCAGCTCAGGGGGATATGCGTACGAGCAGTACTTC. This chain links TRBV5-4 with TRBJ2-7; 7 bases map to TRBD1. The CDR3 is made up of 14 amino acids. The germline V gene encodes CDR1 SGHNT and CDR2 YYREEE (reference sequence). Unmatched junction bases numbered 7, after V lost 3 bases and J lost 4 bases.